This TCR beta chain was sequenced for a study of identifying expanded T cells in peripheral blood. For this clone: Antigen: not known.

The table came from immunoSEQ multiplex PCR; TCRdb's copy has only in-frame clones and leaves some out. The sample holds about 78,000 clones, 70% to 90% seen once. Healthy donors had no documented immune events, such as infections, while sampled. This CDR3 has 14 residues. Trimming removed 5 bases at V and 3 bases at J, with 11 bases between. CDR1 is MNHEY and CDR2 is SMNVEV in the germline V gene (reference sequence). Study conclusions and caveats: Variance in clone template counts between approximately 2-week samples significantly increased with total template count across all healthy donors. Roughly 1.1 clones differed between technical replicates, versus roughly 16 and 20 over time.

The gene calls are TRBV27 and TRBJ2-1, with D perhaps TRBD1 (6 bases). This TCR derives from a person aged 18 to 70 in good health. Sequencing was performed on blood. The CDR3 loop reads CASSPPDSYNEQFF. In nucleotides, the CDR3 is TGTGCCAGCAGTCCCCCGGACAGCTACAATGAGCAGTTCTTC.